A selection of T cell receptor beta chains follows, all from one sample in a study of coeliac disease. The assay was immunoSEQ multiplex PCR, and TCRdb's table has in-frame clones only and misses some. The data show some 4,000 clones, about 63% seen once. The sample taken for sequencing was intraepithelial lymphocytes from the gut. These receptors were obtained from a human donor with active celiac disease. Both conserved end residues are part of each CDR3. The order of the fields is D gene, J gene, clone size, V gene, CDR3 DNA, CDR3 protein. A D gene is named only where the DNA matches it firmly. Clone size is not always given. Where it is, it says once, few, many or a class for expanded clones.

D: -
J: TRBJ2-7
size: -
V: TRBV2
DNA: TGTGCCAGCACCCCTGCAGGGGTCCACGAGCAGTACTTC
CDR3: CASTPAGVHEQYF

D: -
J: TRBJ1-1
size: few
V: TRBV6-8
DNA: TGTGCCAGCAGTAGGGGAGGGACTGAAGCTTTCTTT
CDR3: CASSRGGTEAFF

D: TRBD1
J: TRBJ2-1
size: -
V: TRBV30
DNA: TGTGCCTGGAGTTCCGGGGACAGGGGGCCGGCGCAGTTCTTC
CDR3: CAWSSGDRGPAQFF

D: TRBD2
J: TRBJ2-7
size: -
V: TRBV11-2
DNA: TGTGCCAGCAGCTTAGATCACACAGCGGGAGGCTACGAGCAGTACTTC
CDR3: CASSLDHTAGGYEQYF

D: TRBD2
J: TRBJ2-3
size: few
V: TRBV28
DNA: TGTGCCAGCAGTATTCGGGACTACCTAGGAACAGATACGCAGTATTTT
CDR3: CASSIRDYLGTDTQYF

D: TRBD1
J: TRBJ1-2
size: -
V: TRBV19
DNA: TGTGCCAGTAGTCCAAGGACAGGGGAGTTTCGGGGCTACACCTTC
CDR3: CASSPRTGEFRGYTF

D: -
J: TRBJ2-5
size: -
V: TRBV9
DNA: TGTGCCAGCAGCACAGGCCGGGCCGTTGTCATGTACCAAGAGACCCAGTACTTC
CDR3: CASSTGRAVVMYQETQYF

D: -
J: TRBJ2-1
size: few
V: TRBV4-3
DNA: TGCGCCAGCAGCCGGCGGGGCCCTTTGGGCGAGCAGTTCTTC
CDR3: CASSRRGPLGEQFF

D: TRBD1
J: TRBJ2-3
size: once
V: TRBV7-6
DNA: TGTGCCAGCAGCGGGGGACAGGGGTTCACAGATACGCAGTATTTT
CDR3: CASSGGQGFTDTQYF

D: TRBD2
J: TRBJ2-1
size: -
V: TRBV27
DNA: TGTGCCAGCTCCCCCGGGCTAACTAGCGGGAGAAATGAGCAGTTCTTC
CDR3: CASSPGLTSGRNEQFF

D: -
J: TRBJ2-7
size: -
V: TRBV5-4
DNA: TGTGCCAGCAGCTTGGCTGTTGACGAGCAGTACTTC
CDR3: CASSLAVDEQYF

D: TRBD1
J: TRBJ2-7
size: few
V: TRBV5-8
DNA: TGTGCCAGCAGCTTAGGACTGACAGGGTGGGACGAGCAGTACTTC
CDR3: CASSLGLTGWDEQYF

D: -
J: TRBJ1-5
size: -
V: TRBV7-2
DNA: TGTGCCAGCAGCTTAAGGGAGAATCAGCCCCAGCATTTT
CDR3: CASSLRENQPQHF

D: -
J: TRBJ2-2
size: -
V: TRBV6-5
DNA: TGTGCCAGCAGTTGGCTAGGATCTCTGGCCACCGGGGAGCTGTTTTTT
CDR3: CASSWLGSLATGELFF

D: TRBD2
J: TRBJ2-1
size: -
V: TRBV30
DNA: TGTGCCTGTTGGGCTAGCGGGAGGTGGAGGTCCTACAATGAGCAGTTCTTC
CDR3: CACWASGRWRSYNEQFF

D: TRBD2
J: TRBJ2-2
size: -
V: TRBV13
DNA: TGTGCCAGCAGCTTGGGGCTAGCGGGGCTTTTGAACACCGGGGAGCTGTTTTTT
CDR3: CASSLGLAGLLNTGELFF

D: TRBD2
J: TRBJ2-2
size: -
V: TRBV5-4
DNA: TGTGCCAGCAGCTTGGGATCGCGGGAGAGACCCGGGGAGCTGTTTTTT
CDR3: CASSLGSRERPGELFF

D: -
J: TRBJ2-3
size: -
V: TRBV5-4
DNA: TGTGCCAGCAGCTTTACGGCAGGGACACCAACAGATACGCAGTATTTT
CDR3: CASSFTAGTPTDTQYF

D: -
J: TRBJ2-2
size: -
V: TRBV5-6
DNA: TGTGCCAGCAGCTTGTGGCTAGCCGGTGGGGAGCTGTTTTTT
CDR3: CASSLWLAGGELFF

D: TRBD1
J: TRBJ2-3
size: -
V: TRBV7-9
DNA: TGTGCCAGCAGCACCCCTCTAATAGGACAGGGAAGTTGGAGTACGCAGTATTTT
CDR3: CASSTPLIGQGSWSTQYF

D: -
J: TRBJ2-2
size: -
V: TRBV7-9
DNA: TGTGCCAGCAGCCGGAGGGGACAGCTCTACACCGGGGAGCTGTTTTTT
CDR3: CASSRRGQLYTGELFF

D: -
J: TRBJ2-7
size: -
V: TRBV5-5
DNA: TGTGCCAGCAGCTTGCGACAGGCGAACTCCTACGAGCAGTACTTC
CDR3: CASSLRQANSYEQYF